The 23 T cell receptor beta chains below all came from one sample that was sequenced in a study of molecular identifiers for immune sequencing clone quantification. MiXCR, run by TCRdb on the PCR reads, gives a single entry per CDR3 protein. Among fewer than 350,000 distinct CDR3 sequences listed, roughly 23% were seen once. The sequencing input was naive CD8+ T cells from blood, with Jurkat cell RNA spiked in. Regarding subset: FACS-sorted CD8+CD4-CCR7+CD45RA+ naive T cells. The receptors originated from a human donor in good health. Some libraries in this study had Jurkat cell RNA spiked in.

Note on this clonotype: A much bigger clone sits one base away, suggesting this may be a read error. The CDR3 DNA reads TGTGCCACCCCGACAGGCGGTGGCTACACCTTC. As protein: CATPTGGGYTF. This rearrangement joins TRBV2 to TRBJ1-2; possible D gene TRBD1, 6 bases. The CDR3 covers 11 residues. CDR1 and CDR2 from the germline V gene are SNHLY and FYNNEI. The germline V and J ends were trimmed by 10 bases and 7 bases, with 13 bases remaining between them.

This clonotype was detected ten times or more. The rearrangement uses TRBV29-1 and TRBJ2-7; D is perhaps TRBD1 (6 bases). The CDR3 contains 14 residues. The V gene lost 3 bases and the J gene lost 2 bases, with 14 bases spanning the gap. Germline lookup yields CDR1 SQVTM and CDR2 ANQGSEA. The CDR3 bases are TGCAGCGTTGAGGTACAGGGATATACCTACGAGCAGTACTTC. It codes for CSVEVQGYTYEQYF.

CDR3 nucleotide sequence: TGCGCCAGCAGCCAAGGAAGCAGGGCCCAAGAGACCCAGTACTTC. Translated, it gives CASSQGSRAQETQYF. The V call is TRBV4-3, the J call TRBJ2-5, with D perhaps TRBD1 (5 bases). The V gene's germline CDR1 is LGHNA and CDR2 YSLEER. V gave up 1 base and J gave up 1 base, with 10 bases separating them. CDR3 length equals 15 residues.

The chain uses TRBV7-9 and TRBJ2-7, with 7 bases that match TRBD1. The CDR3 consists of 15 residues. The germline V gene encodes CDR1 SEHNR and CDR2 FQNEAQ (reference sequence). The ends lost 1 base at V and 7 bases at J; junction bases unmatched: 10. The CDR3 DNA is TGTGCCAGCAGCTTAGTAAGGGACAGCCACGGGGAGCAGTACTTC. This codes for CASSLVRDSHGEQYF.

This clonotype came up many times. CDR3: CATSVTGGMETQYF. In nucleotides, the CDR3 is TGTGCCACCAGCGTCACAGGGGGCATGGAGACCCAGTACTTC. V and J are TRBV24-1 and TRBJ2-5, with TRBD1 matching over 9 bases. Germline V gene data show CDR1 as KGHDR and CDR2 as SFDVKD. V was clipped by 7 bases and J by 5 bases; unmatched bases: 7. This CDR3 is built from 14 residues.

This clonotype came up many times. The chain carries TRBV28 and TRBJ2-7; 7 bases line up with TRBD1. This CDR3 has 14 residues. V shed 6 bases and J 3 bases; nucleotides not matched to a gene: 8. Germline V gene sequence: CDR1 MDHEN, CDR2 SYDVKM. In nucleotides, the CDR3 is TGTGCCAGCAGGGCCTCGGGACAGTACTACGAGCAGTACTTC. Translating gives CASRASGQYYEQYF.

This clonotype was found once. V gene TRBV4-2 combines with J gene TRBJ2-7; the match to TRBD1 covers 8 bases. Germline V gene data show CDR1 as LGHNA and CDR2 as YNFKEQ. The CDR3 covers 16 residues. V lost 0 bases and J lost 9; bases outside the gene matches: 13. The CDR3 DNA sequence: TGTGCCAGCAGCCAAGATACCGGACAGGGTGCCCACGTGCAGTACTTC. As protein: CASSQDTGQGAHVQYF.

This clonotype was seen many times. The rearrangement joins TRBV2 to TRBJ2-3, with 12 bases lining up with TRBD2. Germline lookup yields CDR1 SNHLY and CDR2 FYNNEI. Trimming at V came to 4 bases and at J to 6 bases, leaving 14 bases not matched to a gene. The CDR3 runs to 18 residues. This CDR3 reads CASSGLAGGPHPTDTQYF. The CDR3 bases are TGTGCCAGCAGTGGGCTAGCGGGAGGGCCGCATCCCACTGATACGCAGTATTTT.

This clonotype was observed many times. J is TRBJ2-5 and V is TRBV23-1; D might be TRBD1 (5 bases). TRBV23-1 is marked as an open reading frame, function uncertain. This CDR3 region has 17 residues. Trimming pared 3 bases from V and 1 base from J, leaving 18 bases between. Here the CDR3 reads CASSQPFRVPSQETQYF. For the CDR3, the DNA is TGCGCCAGCAGTCAGCCCTTCAGGGTCCCATCCCAAGAGACCCAGTACTTC.

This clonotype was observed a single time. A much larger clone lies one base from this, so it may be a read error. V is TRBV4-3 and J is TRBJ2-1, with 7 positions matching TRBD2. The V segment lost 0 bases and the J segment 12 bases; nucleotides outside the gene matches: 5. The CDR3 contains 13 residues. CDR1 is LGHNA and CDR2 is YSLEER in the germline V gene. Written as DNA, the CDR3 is TGCGCCAGCAGCCAAGATCTAACGGGAGGGCAGTTCTTC. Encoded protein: CASSQDLTGGQFF.

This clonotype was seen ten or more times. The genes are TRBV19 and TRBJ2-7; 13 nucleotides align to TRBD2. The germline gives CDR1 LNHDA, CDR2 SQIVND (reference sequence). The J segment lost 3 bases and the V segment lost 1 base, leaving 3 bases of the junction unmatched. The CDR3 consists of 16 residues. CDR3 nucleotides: TGTGCCAGTAGTATAGCCGGGACTAGCGGGAACTACGAGCAGTACTTC. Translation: CASSIAGTSGNYEQYF. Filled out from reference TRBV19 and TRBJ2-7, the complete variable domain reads DGGITQSPKYLFRKEGQNVTLSCEQNLNHDAMYWYRQDPGQGLRLIYYSQIVNDFQKGDIAEGYSVSREKKESFPLTVTSAQKNPTAFYLCASSIAGTSGNYEQYFGPGTRLTVT.

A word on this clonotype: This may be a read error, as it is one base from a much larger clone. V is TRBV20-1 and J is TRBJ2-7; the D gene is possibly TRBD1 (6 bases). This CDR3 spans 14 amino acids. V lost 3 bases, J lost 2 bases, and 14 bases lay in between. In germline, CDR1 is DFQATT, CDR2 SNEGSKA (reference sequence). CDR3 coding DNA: TGCAGTGCTAGGGTCCGGGACACCACCTACGAGCAGTACTTC. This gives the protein CSARVRDTTYEQYF.

The CDR3 sequence is CASTSFGSYEQYF. For the CDR3, the DNA is TGTGCCAGCACCTCATTCGGATCCTACGAGCAGTACTTC. This chain uses TRBV3-1 with TRBJ2-7; D gene ambiguous. The CDR3 extends over 13 amino acids. Germline CDR1 LGHDT, CDR2 YNNKEL (reference sequence). With 7 bases removed from V and 1 base from J, the gap between germline ends came to 11 bases.

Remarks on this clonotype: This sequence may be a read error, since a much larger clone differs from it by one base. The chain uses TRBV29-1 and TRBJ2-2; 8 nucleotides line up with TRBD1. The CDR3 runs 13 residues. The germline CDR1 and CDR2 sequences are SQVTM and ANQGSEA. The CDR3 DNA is TGCGGCGTTGGGACAGGGAACACCGGGGAGCTGTTTTTT. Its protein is CGVGTGNTGELFF.

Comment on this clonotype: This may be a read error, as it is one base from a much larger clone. The CDR3 sequence is CAGSPGDENYGYTF. The CDR3 nucleotides read TGTGCCGGCAGCCCAGGGGATGAAAACTATGGCTACACCTTC. The chain recombines TRBV13 with TRBJ1-2, with a possible D match to TRBD1 (6 bases). Germline V lookup: CDR1 PRHDT, CDR2 FYEKMQ (reference sequence). This CDR3 has 14 amino acids.

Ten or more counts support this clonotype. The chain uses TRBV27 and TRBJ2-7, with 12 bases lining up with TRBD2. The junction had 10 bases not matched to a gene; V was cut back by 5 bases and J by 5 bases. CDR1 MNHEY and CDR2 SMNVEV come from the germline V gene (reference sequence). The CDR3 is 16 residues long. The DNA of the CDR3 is TGTGCCAGCAGTGATCGACTAGCGGGGGATGCCGACGAGCAGTACTTC. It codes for CASSDRLAGDADEQYF.

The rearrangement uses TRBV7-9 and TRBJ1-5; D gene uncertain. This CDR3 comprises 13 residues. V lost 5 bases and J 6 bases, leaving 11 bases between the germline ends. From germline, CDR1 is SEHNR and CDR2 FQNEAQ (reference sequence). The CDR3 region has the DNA TGTGCCAGCAGCCCGCCGGGTACTCAGCCCCAGCATTTT. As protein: CASSPPGTQPQHF.

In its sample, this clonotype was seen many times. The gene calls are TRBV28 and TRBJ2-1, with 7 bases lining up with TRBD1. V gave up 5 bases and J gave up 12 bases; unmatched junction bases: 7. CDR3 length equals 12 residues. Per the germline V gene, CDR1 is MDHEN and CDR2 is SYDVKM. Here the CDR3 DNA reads TGTGCCAGCAGTCTCGACAGGGCGCTGCAGTTCTTC. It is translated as CASSLDRALQFF. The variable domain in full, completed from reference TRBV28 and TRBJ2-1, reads DVKVTQSSRYLVKRTGEKVFLECVQDMDHENMFWYRQDPGLGLRLIYFSYDVKMKEKGDIPEGYSVSREKKERFSLILESASTNQTSMYLCASSLDRALQFFGPGTRLTVL.

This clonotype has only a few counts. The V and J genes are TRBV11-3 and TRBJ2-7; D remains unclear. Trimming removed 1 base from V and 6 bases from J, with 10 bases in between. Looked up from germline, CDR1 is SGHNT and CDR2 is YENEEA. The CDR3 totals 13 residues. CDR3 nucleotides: TGTGCCAGCAGCTTAGCCGATGGTTCCGAGCAGTACTTC. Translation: CASSLADGSEQYF.

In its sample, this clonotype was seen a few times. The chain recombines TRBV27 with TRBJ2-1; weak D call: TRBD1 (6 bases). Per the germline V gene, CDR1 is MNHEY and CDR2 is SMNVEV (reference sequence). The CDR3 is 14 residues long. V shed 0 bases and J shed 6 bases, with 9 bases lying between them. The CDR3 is CASSLSRRGNEQFF. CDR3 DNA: TGTGCCAGCAGTTTATCCCGCAGGGGCAATGAGCAGTTCTTC.

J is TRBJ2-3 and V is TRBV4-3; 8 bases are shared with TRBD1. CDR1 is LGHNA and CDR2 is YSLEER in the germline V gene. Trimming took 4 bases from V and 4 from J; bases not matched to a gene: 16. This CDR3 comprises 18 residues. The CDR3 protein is CASSPGQGKSVLADTQYF. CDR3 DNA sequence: TGCGCCAGCAGCCCTGGACAGGGAAAGTCGGTTCTGGCAGATACGCAGTATTTT.

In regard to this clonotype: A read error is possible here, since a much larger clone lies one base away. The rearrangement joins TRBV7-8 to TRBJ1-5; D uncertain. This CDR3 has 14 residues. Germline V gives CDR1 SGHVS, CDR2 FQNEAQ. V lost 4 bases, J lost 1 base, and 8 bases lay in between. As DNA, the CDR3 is TGTGCCAGCAGCTCAGGACGGAGCAATCAGCCCCAGCATTTT. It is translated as CASSSGRSNQPQHF.

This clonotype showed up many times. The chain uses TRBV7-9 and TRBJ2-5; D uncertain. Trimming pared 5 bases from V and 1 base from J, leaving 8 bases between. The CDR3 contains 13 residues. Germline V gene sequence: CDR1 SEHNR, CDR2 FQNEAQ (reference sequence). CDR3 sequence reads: CASSGVAQETQYF. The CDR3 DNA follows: TGTGCCAGCAGCGGGGTAGCCCAAGAGACCCAGTACTTC.